Following are 29 T cell receptor beta chains from one sample sequenced in a study of T cell responses to AZD1222 COVID-19 vaccine. Profiled with immunoSEQ multiplex PCR; TCRdb holds only in-frame clones, not every one. The table records around 110,000 clones, 85% to 95% of them present only once. The sequencing here drew on peripheral blood, taken on day 0 of AZD1222 vaccination. The receptors stem from an adult in good health.

V is TRBV5-1 and J is TRBJ2-5; TRBD2 might be the D (6 bases). The CDR3 is made up of 15 amino acids. Germline values: CDR1 SGHRS, CDR2 YFSETQ. V was clipped by 0 bases and J by 5 bases, with 14 bases between them. The CDR3 DNA follows: TGCGCCAGCAGCTTGGTCGCGGGATCTGGGGAGACCCAGTACTTC. Protein: CASSLVAGSGETQYF.

The rearrangement links TRBV6-5 to TRBJ2-2, with D unresolved. Germline V lookup: CDR1 MNHEY, CDR2 SVGAGI. Trimming removed 7 bases at V and 8 bases at J, with 14 bases between. The CDR3 spans 13 residues. CDR3 nucleotide sequence: TGTGCCAGCAAGGACCCACCCAGGGGGGAGCTGTTTTTT. Translation: CASKDPPRGELFF.

The chain carries TRBV27 and TRBJ2-2; 12 bases line up with TRBD2. Trimming cost V 5 bases and J 7 bases; bases outside gene matches: 5. The germline V gene has CDR1 MNHEY and CDR2 SMNVEV (reference sequence). This CDR3 is built from 15 residues. CDR3 loop: CASSLAGGPSGELFF. The DNA of the CDR3 is TGTGCCAGCAGTCTAGCGGGAGGGCCGAGCGGGGAGCTGTTTTTT.

This chain uses TRBV19 with TRBJ2-1, with TRBD2 as a possible D gene (5 bases). The CDR3 covers 15 residues. V was trimmed by 7 bases and J by 0 bases, leaving 13 bases between them. Per germline, CDR1 LNHDA and CDR2 SQIVND (reference sequence). CDR3 protein: CASTGRTLSYNEQFF. The CDR3, as DNA: TGTGCCAGTACGGGTAGGACTCTCTCCTACAATGAGCAGTTCTTC.

The chain carries TRBV28 and TRBJ2-7; D is undetermined. V lost 6 bases and J 2 bases, leaving 14 bases between the germline ends. The CDR3 totals 14 residues. The germline gives CDR1 MDHEN, CDR2 SYDVKM. CDR3 in amino acids: CASSPHINPYEQYF. The CDR3 DNA follows: TGTGCCAGCAGCCCCCACATAAACCCCTACGAGCAGTACTTC.

This chain connects TRBV18 to TRBJ1-4, with D possibly TRBD1 on 5 matching bases. Germline-derived CDR1 and CDR2 are KGHSH and LQKENI. CDR3 size: 15 residues. Trimming cost V 0 bases and J 7 bases, with 12 bases left between them. In DNA form, the CDR3 reads TGTGCCAGCTCACCACCGAGCAGGGACGGTGAAAAACTGTTTTTT. This translates into CASSPPSRDGEKLFF.

This chain uses TRBV28 with TRBJ2-7; 9 nucleotides line up with TRBD1. V lost 3 bases, J lost 3 bases, and 6 bases stayed unmatched. There are 15 residues in the CDR3. CDR1 MDHEN and CDR2 SYDVKM come from the germline V gene. The CDR3 is CASSFGTGKYYEQYF. For the CDR3, the DNA is TGTGCCAGCAGTTTTGGGACAGGGAAATACTACGAGCAGTACTTC.

The chain uses TRBV29-1 and TRBJ1-1; no clear D. This CDR3 spans 13 amino acids. From germline, CDR1 is SQVTM and CDR2 ANQGSEA. The V end lost 5 bases, the J end lost 5 bases, and 15 bases lay between the germline ends. CDR3 amino acids: CSVSLTTRTEAFF. CDR3 bases: TGCAGCGTTTCGCTAACCACGAGGACTGAAGCTTTCTTT.

The chain combines TRBV5-1 with TRBJ2-7; 7 bases are shared with TRBD2. This CDR3 has 15 amino acids. The ends lost 0 bases at V and 2 bases at J; junction bases unmatched: 5. Germline V gene lookup returns CDR1 SGHRS and CDR2 YFSETQ. Written as DNA, the CDR3 is TGCGCCAGCAGCTTGGGCGGGAGTAACCCCTACGAGCAGTACTTC. Translated: CASSLGGSNPYEQYF.

CDR3 coding DNA: TGTGCCAGCAGCCAAGATAAGGCAGTTTCGAACACCGGGGAGCTGTTTTTT. Protein: CASSQDKAVSNTGELFF. This chain uses TRBV3-1 (or the pseudogene TRBV3-2) with TRBJ2-2; D is unresolved. Trimming shortened V by 0 bases and J by 0 bases, and 11 bases separated the two germline ends. CDR3 length: 17 amino acids. Germline CDR1 reads LGHDT; CDR2 reads YNNKEL (reference sequence).

The CDR3 DNA is TGTGCCTGGAGTATCCGGCAGGGTTACACTGAAGCTTTCTTT. This encodes CAWSIRQGYTEAFF. The chain carries TRBV30 and TRBJ1-1; weak D call: TRBD1 (5 bases). Trimming shortened V by 2 bases and J by 3 bases, and 13 bases separated the two germline ends. Germline lookup yields CDR1 GTSNPN and CDR2 SVGIG (reference sequence). The CDR3 sequence is 14 residues long.

V usage is TRBV5-6 and J usage is TRBJ2-5; D is unresolved. There are 14 residues in the CDR3. The germline V and J ends were trimmed by 0 bases and 4 bases, with 10 bases remaining between them. Germline V gene sequence: CDR1 SGHDT, CDR2 YYEEEE. The CDR3 DNA follows: TGTGCCAGCAGCTTGGTTTACGGACCAGAGACCCAGTACTTC. It codes for CASSLVYGPETQYF.

This chain connects TRBV11-3 to TRBJ2-7; 7 bases match TRBD2. Germline CDR1 and CDR2: SGHNT and YENEEA. The CDR3 loop spans 15 amino acids. The ends lost 5 bases at V and 3 bases at J; junction bases unmatched: 10. In DNA form, the CDR3 reads TGTGCCAGCAGCCTACGTCAAGCGGGAAACTACGAGCAGTACTTC. Protein sequence: CASSLRQAGNYEQYF.

The CDR3 sequence is CASSLYGGHQTLGNTEAFF. The CDR3 DNA reads as TGCGCCAGCAGCTTGTACGGGGGACATCAAACTCTGGGGAACACTGAAGCTTTCTTT. V is TRBV5-1 and J is TRBJ1-1; possible D gene TRBD1, 6 bases. V lost 1 base to trimming and J lost 1 base, with 23 bases between them. Germline assignment: CDR1 SGHRS and CDR2 YFSETQ. The CDR3 contains 19 residues.

V gene TRBV19 combines with J gene TRBJ1-1; tentative D call: TRBD1 (5 bases). The CDR3 sequence is 14 residues long. Trimming removed 3 bases from V and 4 bases from J, with 12 bases in between. Germline values: CDR1 LNHDA, CDR2 SQIVND (reference sequence). CDR3 in amino acids: CASSMGVAPTEAFF. DNA of the CDR3: TGTGCCAGTAGTATGGGGGTGGCCCCCACTGAAGCTTTCTTT.

The gene calls are TRBV29-1 and TRBJ2-5; D tentatively reads TRBD1 or TRBD2 (5 bases each). Germline CDR1 reads SQVTM; CDR2 reads ANQGSEA. Trimming removed 4 bases from V and 7 bases from J, with 13 bases in between. The CDR3 spans 12 residues. CDR3 bases: TGCAGCGTTGTCGGGACGCCGAGGACCCAGTACTTC. Its protein is CSVVGTPRTQYF. Drawing the rest from reference TRBV29-1 and TRBJ2-5, the complete variable domain is SAVISQKPSRDICQRGTSLTIQCQVDSQVTMMFWYRQQPGQSLTLIATANQGSEATYESGFVIDKFPISRPNLTFSTLTVSNMSPEDSSIYLCSVVGTPRTQYFGPGTRLLVL.

V usage is TRBV4-1 and J usage is TRBJ1-1; 8 positions agree with TRBD1. From germline, CDR1 is MGHRA and CDR2 YSYEKL. The J segment lost 3 bases and the V segment lost 4 bases, leaving 7 bases of the junction unmatched. The length of the CDR3 is 15 residues. The CDR3 region is CASSRRTGIYTEAFF. CDR3 nucleotide sequence: TGCGCCAGCAGCCGGAGGACAGGGATATACACTGAAGCTTTCTTT.

The chain links TRBV27 to TRBJ2-2; a possible D gene is TRBD2 (5 bases). The CDR3 length is 14 residues. Germline V gives CDR1 MNHEY, CDR2 SMNVEV (reference sequence). Trimming pared 5 bases from V and 6 bases from J, leaving 13 bases between. This CDR3 is CASSPVRGPGELFF. DNA of the CDR3: TGTGCCAGCAGTCCCGTTAGAGGGCCCGGGGAGCTGTTTTTT.

The rearrangement joins TRBV4-1 to TRBJ2-7; D may be TRBD1 (5 bases). Germline V gives CDR1 MGHRA, CDR2 YSYEKL. The ends were cut back, 1 base at V and 2 bases at J, with 12 bases in the middle. The CDR3 extends over 15 amino acids. CDR3 residues: CASSQGGGATYEQYF. CDR3 nucleotides: TGCGCCAGCAGCCAAGGGGGTGGGGCGACCTACGAGCAGTACTTC.

V and J are TRBV9 and TRBJ1-2, with no clear D. The V gene lost 0 bases and the J gene lost 4 bases, with 4 bases spanning the gap. In germline, CDR1 is SGDLS, CDR2 YYNGEE. This CDR3 contains 12 residues. CDR3 in amino acids: CASSVDFYGYTF. CDR3 sequence (DNA): TGTGCCAGCAGCGTAGACTTCTATGGCTACACCTTC.

CDR3 nucleotide sequence: TGTGCCAGCAGTTTAGGGGGTTGGACGGGCGAAAAACTGTTTTTT. It yields the protein CASSLGGWTGEKLFF. This chain uses TRBV28 with TRBJ1-4; D possibly corresponds to TRBD1 (5 bases). Trimming cost V 2 bases and J 8 bases, with 15 bases left between them. The CDR3 spans 15 residues. Germline V gene data show CDR1 as MDHEN and CDR2 as SYDVKM.

The chain recombines TRBV2 with TRBJ2-7; D is ambiguous. V was shortened by 1 base and J by 4 bases, with 8 bases between the two germline ends. The germline CDR1 and CDR2 sequences are SNHLY and FYNNEI. This CDR3 comprises 13 residues. The CDR3 loop reads CASSEVVEYEQYF. The DNA for the CDR3 is TGTGCCAGCAGTGAAGTTGTGGAATACGAGCAGTACTTC. The full variable domain, completed using reference TRBV2 and TRBJ2-7, is EPEVTQTPSHQVTQMGQEVILRCVPISNHLYFYWYRQILGQKVEFLVSFYNNEISEKSEIFDDQFSVERPDGSNFTLKIRSTKLEDSAMYFCASSEVVEYEQYFGPGTRLTVT.

This clone appeared a few times. This chain links TRBV27 with TRBJ2-7; D not resolved. The germline CDR1 and CDR2 sequences are MNHEY and SMNVEV (reference sequence). Trimming removed 4 bases at V and 5 bases at J, with 9 bases between. The CDR3 sequence is 12 residues long. As DNA, the CDR3 is TGTGCCAGCAGTTCCTTGGGGAACGAGCAGTACTTC. Protein sequence: CASSSLGNEQYF.

V usage is TRBV18 and J usage is TRBJ2-1; perhaps TRBD2 as D (6 bases). Trimming removed 3 bases at V and 4 bases at J, with 16 bases between. This CDR3 has 16 residues. Germline assignment: CDR1 KGHSH and CDR2 LQKENI. CDR3 sequence: CASSPRDFPLYNEQFF. For the CDR3, the DNA is TGTGCCAGCTCACCCCGGGACTTTCCTCTATACAATGAGCAGTTCTTC.

The chain carries TRBV2 and TRBJ1-1, with D tentatively TRBD1 (6 bases). Looked up from germline, CDR1 is SNHLY and CDR2 is FYNNEI. The V and J ends lost 6 bases and 5 bases respectively, with 16 bases between them. The CDR3 is 14 amino acids. This CDR3 reads CASSLGALRTEAFF. CDR3 coding DNA: TGTGCCAGCAGCCTGGGGGCACTAAGGACTGAAGCTTTCTTT.

This chain links TRBV19 with TRBJ1-5; no clear D gene. V gave up 7 bases and J gave up 7 bases, with 17 bases separating them. Germline CDR1 is LNHDA and CDR2 is SQIVND (reference sequence). CDR3 length: 14 residues. This chain's CDR3 is CASTPGPIQQPQHF. In DNA, the CDR3 is TGTGCCAGTACCCCCGGGCCGATCCAGCAGCCCCAGCATTTT.

V usage is TRBV28 and J usage is TRBJ1-2, with D perhaps TRBD1 (5 bases). From germline, CDR1 is MDHEN and CDR2 SYDVKM. This CDR3 has 15 amino acids. Deletions cut 6 bases from V and 3 bases from J, with 17 bases between. For the CDR3, the DNA is TGTGCCAGCAGCTTCAACCGGGACGGATACTATGGCTACACCTTC. Translation gives CASSFNRDGYYGYTF.

A single count supports this clone. The chain carries TRBV6-8 and TRBJ2-7; D is perhaps TRBD1 or TRBD2 (5 bases each). This CDR3 contains 15 residues. Germline lookup yields CDR1 MNHGY and CDR2 SAAAGT. V dropped 2 bases and J dropped 4 bases, with 15 bases sitting between them. CDR3 DNA sequence: TGTGCCAGCAGTTACCTCCGGGACGTTCGTTACGAGCAGTACTTC. It is translated as CASSYLRDVRYEQYF.

This clone was observed once. The chain joins TRBV4-1 to TRBJ1-6; D unresolved. V lost 0 bases and J lost 9, with 15 bases in between. CDR3 length: 16 residues. Looked up from germline, CDR1 is MGHRA and CDR2 is YSYEKL. CDR3 DNA: TGCGCCAGCAGCCAAGAATTTGAGGGATACAGTTCACCCCTCCACTTT. Protein: CASSQEFEGYSSPLHF.